Reported below is one TCR beta chain. The germline gives CDR1 SQVTM, CDR2 ANQGSEA. This CDR3 comprises 13 residues. J was trimmed by 4 bases and V by 8 bases; bases with no gene match: 7. This table comes from immunoSEQ multiplex PCR, and its TCRdb copy is limited to in-frame clones, with some not included. The sample carries tens of thousands of clones, approximately 90% recorded once. The data were obtained in a study of blood T cell repertoires in COVID-19. In the study overall: The analysed material was cDNA or gDNA that came from T cells, B-cell-depleted T cells, or PBMCs.

V is TRBV29-1 and J is TRBJ2-1; 8 bases are shared with TRBD1. The sample was peripheral blood. The receptor was isolated from an elderly woman with acute or convalescent COVID-19. The CDR3 sequence is CSLGGQEYNEQFF. The CDR3 DNA is TGCAGCCTAGGGGGACAGGAGTACAATGAGCAGTTCTTC.